Each of the 15 T cell receptor beta chains below was sequenced from the same sample in a study of T cells after yellow fever vaccination (dated by TCRdb to the late 2010s). Library construction relied on 5' RACE. Instrument used: Illumina NovaSeq 6000. The public reads were quality trimmed at Q25 with fastp and then assembled into clones with MiXCR by TCRdb, keeping productive beta chains. A single entry per CDR3 protein holds the most common genes and DNA from its merged rows. The sample table lists fewer than 500,000 distinct CDR3 sequences, roughly a sixth of them with a count of one. 15% to 20% of the sample goes to the ten largest clones. This specimen's treatment or condition label, interpreted: live attenuated yellow fever vaccine strain. Source: PBMCs, taken before the yellow fever booster vaccination. The receptors here all came from a man in his late teens or twenties who received the YFV17D yellow fever vaccine.

This clonotype was recorded at least ten times. The chain joins TRBV7-2 to TRBJ2-5; possibly TRBD2 for D (5 bases). CDR3 length: 14 residues. Germline V gene data show CDR1 as SGHTA and CDR2 as FQGNSA. V was clipped by 3 bases and J by 2 bases, with 10 bases between them. For the CDR3, the DNA is TGTGCCAGCAGCTTGTGGCGGGTACAAGAGACCCAGTACTTC. This encodes CASSLWRVQETQYF.

V and J are TRBV7-9 and TRBJ1-2; D ambiguous. This CDR3 has 13 amino acids. V gave up 5 bases and J gave up 5 bases, with 12 bases separating them. Germline V gives CDR1 SEHNR, CDR2 FQNEAQ (reference sequence). The CDR3 loop reads CASSPNNRYGYTF. DNA of the CDR3: TGTGCCAGCAGCCCCAATAACCGGTATGGCTACACCTTC.

This clonotype was detected a few times. The V gene is TRBV28, the J gene TRBJ1-4; possibly TRBD1 for D (5 bases). V was shortened by 5 bases and J by 8 bases, with 18 bases between the two germline ends. From germline, CDR1 is MDHEN and CDR2 SYDVKM. The CDR3 extends over 15 amino acids. As DNA, the CDR3 is TGTGCCAGCAGTCGGCGCGGGGGATGGGAAGAAAAACTGTTTTTT. It codes for CASSRRGGWEEKLFF.

The chain combines TRBV6-5 with TRBJ1-1; TRBD1 agrees at 7 bases. The CDR3 extends over 13 amino acids. The V segment lost 6 bases and the J segment 3 bases; nucleotides outside the gene matches: 4. Germline assignment: CDR1 MNHEY and CDR2 SVGAGI. The CDR3 protein is CASRRDSHTEAFF. The CDR3, as DNA: TGTGCCAGCAGGAGGGACAGCCACACTGAAGCTTTCTTT.

The chain uses TRBV20-1 and TRBJ2-3; TRBD2 might be the D (6 bases). There are 13 residues in the CDR3. With 5 bases removed from V and 4 bases from J, the gap between germline ends came to 13 bases. CDR1 is DFQATT, CDR2 SNEGSKA, per germline (reference sequence). DNA of the CDR3: TGCAGTGCTCGTTCGGGGGTATCAGATACGCAGTATTTT. Protein sequence: CSARSGVSDTQYF.

V and J are TRBV24-1 and TRBJ1-5, with TRBD1 identical over 7 bases. V gave up 7 bases and J gave up 5 bases; unmatched junction bases: 7. CDR1 and CDR2 from the germline V gene are KGHDR and SFDVKD. The CDR3 runs to 14 residues. CDR3 nucleotide sequence: TGTGCCACCAGCCCGACAGGGACTTATCAGCCCCAGCATTTT. It codes for CATSPTGTYQPQHF.

This clonotype was counted only a few times. The chain recombines TRBV15 with TRBJ1-3; D might be TRBD1 (5 bases). The germline V gene encodes CDR1 LNHNV and CDR2 YYDKDF (reference sequence). This CDR3 comprises 15 residues. Trimming cost V 6 bases and J 0 bases, with 12 bases left between them. The CDR3 spells CATRYGGSSGNTIYF. The DNA of the CDR3 is TGTGCCACCAGGTACGGGGGGAGCTCTGGAAACACCATATATTTT.

This clonotype was seen a few times. The genes are TRBV7-2 and TRBJ1-3; D unclear. Germline CDR1 SGHTA, CDR2 FQGNSA. Trimming left V 4 bases short and J 1 base short, with 5 bases between. The CDR3 runs 13 residues. In nucleotides, the CDR3 is TGTGCCAGCAGCTATGTTTCTGGAAACACCATATATTTT. It encodes CASSYVSGNTIYF.

V and J are TRBV20-1 and TRBJ1-1; no firm D call. The ends were cut back, 0 bases at V and 6 bases at J, with 14 bases in the middle. This CDR3 is built from 14 residues. Germline V CDR1 and CDR2: DFQATT, SNEGSKA (reference sequence). The CDR3 here is CSARDYLSPPEAFF. CDR3 DNA: TGCAGTGCTAGAGATTATCTTTCCCCGCCTGAAGCTTTCTTT.

This clonotype was observed a few times. The rearrangement joins TRBV7-9 to TRBJ2-7; 10 positions match TRBD1. Trimming cost V 5 bases and J 7 bases; bases outside gene matches: 11. CDR1 and CDR2 (germline): SEHNR, FQNEAQ (reference sequence). The CDR3 has 15 amino acids. The CDR3 loop is CASSAPGTGDPEQYV. In DNA form, the CDR3 reads TGTGCCAGCAGCGCCCCCGGGACAGGGGATCCGGAGCAGTACGTC.

A few counts support this clonotype. The chain has TRBV20-1 and TRBJ2-3; 12 nucleotides line up with TRBD2. V lost 2 bases and J lost 4; bases outside the gene matches: 10. The CDR3 loop spans 17 amino acids. CDR1 is DFQATT and CDR2 is SNEGSKA in the germline V gene (reference sequence). The DNA of the CDR3 is TGCAGTGCTAGACTGGCGACACTAGCGGGGGGCGCAGATACGCAGTATTTT. As protein: CSARLATLAGGADTQYF.

This clonotype was seen at least ten times. V is TRBV7-7 and J is TRBJ2-1, with D hard to call. The CDR3 totals 15 residues. Trimming pared 0 bases from V and 0 bases from J, leaving 6 bases between. Germline CDR1 SSHAT, CDR2 FNYEAQ (reference sequence). The CDR3 nucleotides read TGTGCCAGCAGCTTAGCAGTTAGCTCCTACAATGAGCAGTTCTTC. It translates to CASSLAVSSYNEQFF.

This clonotype was seen a handful of times. The chain joins TRBV11-2 to TRBJ2-1; 15 bases fit TRBD2. Per the germline V gene, CDR1 is SGHAT and CDR2 is FQNNGV. This CDR3 is 17 amino acids long. With 5 bases clipped from V and 7 bases from J, the junction kept 9 bases outside the gene matches. CDR3 region: CASSPIGTSGGSNEQFF. The CDR3 region has the DNA TGTGCCAGCAGCCCTATCGGGACTAGCGGGGGGTCGAATGAGCAGTTCTTC.

This clonotype occurred a few times. V gene TRBV28 combines with J gene TRBJ2-3; 9 bases are a match to TRBD1. The CDR3 contains 16 residues. Germline assignment: CDR1 MDHEN and CDR2 SYDVKM. V shed 4 bases and J 2 bases; nucleotides not matched to a gene: 7. The CDR3 nucleotides read TGTGCCAGCAGTTCCCAACAGGGGGCTGACACAGATACGCAGTATTTT. This translates into CASSSQQGADTDTQYF.

This clonotype was detected only a few times. This rearrangement joins TRBV20-1 to TRBJ2-7; 9 nucleotides line up with TRBD2. This CDR3 is built from 14 residues. The trim removed 6 bases at V and 0 bases at J, leaving 6 bases unmatched. CDR1 is DFQATT, CDR2 SNEGSKA, per germline (reference sequence). DNA of the CDR3: TGCAGTGCCATTAGCGGGGGTTACTCCTACGAGCAGTACTTC. Protein product: CSAISGGYSYEQYF.